Presented here are 24 T cell receptor beta chains from one specimen sequenced in a study of T cells in localized non-small cell lung cancer. The repertoire was sequenced with immunoSEQ multiplex PCR; TCRdb's copy has only in-frame clones and lacks some. The table lists thousands of clones, 20% to 30% of them singletons. The sequenced sample was normal lung tissue next to the tumor, obtained before any cancer treatment. The receptors originated from a woman between 35 and 75 years old with stage I lung adenocarcinoma.

This clone was detected a few times. V is TRBV11-3 and J is TRBJ2-7; 8 bases line up with TRBD1. Germline CDR1 SGHNT, CDR2 YENEEA. The CDR3 is made up of 14 amino acids. V shed 0 bases, J shed 2 bases, and the junction held 0 bases outside the gene matches. DNA for the CDR3: TGTGCCAGCAGCTTAGAACAGGGGGCCTACGAGCAGTACTTC. Its protein product is CASSLEQGAYEQYF.

In this sample, this clone turned up a few times. The rearrangement joins TRBV11-3 to TRBJ2-7; 12 bases fit TRBD1. The CDR3 loop spans 15 amino acids. The ends lost 5 bases at V and 3 bases at J; junction bases unmatched: 5. Germline V lookup: CDR1 SGHNT, CDR2 YENEEA. The CDR3 protein is CASSTGTGGLYEQYF. The CDR3 DNA follows: TGTGCCAGCAGCACAGGGACAGGGGGCCTCTACGAGCAGTACTTC. Full variable domain (missing parts from reference TRBV11-3 and TRBJ2-7): EAGVVQSPRYKIIEKKQPVAFWCNPISGHNTLYWYLQNLGQGPELLIRYENEEAVDDSQLPKDRFSAERLKGVDSTLKIQPAELGDSAVYLCASSTGTGGLYEQYFGPGTRLTVT.

Within the sample, this clone is medium-sized (0.01 to 0.1%). The chain couples TRBV6-8 to TRBJ1-4; D unclear. From germline, CDR1 is MNHGY and CDR2 SAAAGT. The CDR3 is 17 amino acids. Trimming cost V 2 bases and J 3 bases, with 16 bases left between them. In nucleotides, the CDR3 is TGTGCCAGCAGTTACCTCCCGGGTGTCAGCCCTAATGAAAAACTGTTTTTT. This gives the protein CASSYLPGVSPNEKLFF.

This clone occurred a few times. The chain recombines TRBV29-1 with TRBJ1-1; D is uncertain. Germline V gene data show CDR1 as SQVTM and CDR2 as ANQGSEA. V lost 6 bases and J lost 8, with 16 bases in between. The CDR3 extends over 12 amino acids. CDR3 in amino acids: CSVRQRGREAFF. CDR3 bases: TGCAGCGTCCGGCAGCGGGGAAGGGAAGCTTTCTTT.

There are a few counts of this clone. The V gene is TRBV9, the J gene TRBJ2-7, with TRBD2 matching over 7 bases. Trimming at V came to 5 bases and at J to 3 bases, leaving 2 bases not matched to a gene. The CDR3 runs 12 residues. Per the germline V gene, CDR1 is SGDLS and CDR2 is YYNGEE. CDR3 nucleotides: TGTGCCAGCAGTCTAGCGGACTACGAGCAGTACTTC. It translates to CASSLADYEQYF. Drawing the rest from reference TRBV9 and TRBJ2-7, the complete variable domain is DSGVTQTPKHLITATGQRVTLRCSPRSGDLSVYWYQQSLDQGLQFLIQYYNGEERAKGNILERFSAQQFPDLHSELNLSSLELGDSALYFCASSLADYEQYFGPGTRLTVT.

The V call is TRBV28, the J call TRBJ2-7, with a tentative D call TRBD2 (7 bases). V lost 11 bases and J 4 bases, leaving 15 bases between the germline ends. From germline, CDR1 is MDHEN and CDR2 SYDVKM. The CDR3 consists of 12 residues. CDR3 sequence (DNA): TGTGCCGCCGGGGGGCGGAGGTACGAGCAGTACTTC. It is translated as CAAGGRRYEQYF.

To note about this clone: One junction end disagrees with the germline gene, perhaps due to a read error. The rearrangement uses TRBV29-1 and TRBJ2-3; TRBD2 agrees at 10 bases. The CDR3 is 13 amino acids. Germline-derived CDR1 and CDR2 are SQVTM and ANQGSEA. The chain's CDR3 is CSVENLAGDAQYF. Written as DNA, the CDR3 is TGCAGCGTTGAGAATCTAGCGGGAGATGCGCAGTATTTT.

V and J are TRBV19 and TRBJ2-7, with a possible D match to TRBD2 (5 bases). V shed 5 bases and J shed 7 bases, with 15 bases lying between them. The CDR3 is made up of 13 amino acids. Germline loops: CDR1 LNHDA, CDR2 SQIVND (reference sequence). CDR3 protein: CASSRQERDEQYF. The CDR3 DNA follows: TGTGCCAGTAGTCGGCAGGAGAGGGATGAGCAGTACTTC.

The V gene is TRBV30, the J gene TRBJ1-5, with D possibly being TRBD1 (6 bases). The CDR3 consists of 14 residues. The germline gives CDR1 GTSNPN, CDR2 SVGIG (reference sequence). The V gene lost 5 bases and the J gene lost 3 bases, with 14 bases spanning the gap. DNA of the CDR3: TGTGCCTGGGGGCGAGGGGGAAACAATCAGCCCCAGCATTTT. This codes for CAWGRGGNNQPQHF.

The chain is built from TRBV6-8 and TRBJ2-3, with D unclear. The CDR3 covers 12 residues. V lost 5 bases and J 4 bases, leaving 7 bases between the germline ends. Germline CDR1 and CDR2: MNHGY and SAAAGT. CDR3 sequence (DNA): TGTGCCAGCAGTGATCTAGCAGATACGCAGTATTTT. It specifies CASSDLADTQYF.

In its sample, this clone ranks as medium-sized. In nucleotides, the CDR3 is TGTGCCAGCAGCCAACTTCCGCGAGAACAGCAAAACTATGGCTACACCTTC. It is translated as CASSQLPREQQNYGYTF. This chain connects TRBV11-3 to TRBJ1-2; D remains unclear. V lost 5 bases and J lost 2, with 21 bases in between. CDR1 SGHNT and CDR2 YENEEA come from the germline V gene. The CDR3 loop spans 17 amino acids.

The chain combines TRBV9 with TRBJ2-3; 12 bases fit TRBD2. Germline-derived CDR1 and CDR2 are SGDLS and YYNGEE. This CDR3 has 14 amino acids. Unmatched junction bases numbered 3, after V lost 5 bases and J lost 5 bases. CDR3 loop: CASRTSGSGDTQYF. Here the CDR3 DNA reads TGTGCCAGCAGGACTAGCGGGAGTGGAGATACGCAGTATTTT.

V gene TRBV4-1 combines with J gene TRBJ1-4; 9 bases line up with TRBD1. This CDR3 has 17 amino acids. Germline assignment: CDR1 MGHRA and CDR2 YSYEKL. The J segment lost 7 bases and the V segment lost 0 bases, leaving 9 bases of the junction unmatched. For the CDR3, the DNA is TGCGCCAGCAGCCAAGAATGGGCGGGACAGGGTGGTGAAAAACTGTTTTTT. It specifies CASSQEWAGQGGEKLFF.

This clone was seen a few times. This sequence joins TRBV6-1 and TRBJ2-1, with a possible D match to TRBD2 (5 bases). The CDR3 sequence is 15 residues long. The V and J ends lost 1 base and 4 bases respectively, with 11 bases between them. Per germline, CDR1 MNHNS and CDR2 SASEGT. CDR3 residues: CASSEGASPYNEQFF. The CDR3 coding sequence is TGTGCCAGCAGTGAAGGGGCTAGCCCGTACAATGAGCAGTTCTTC.

CDR3 loop: CASSLMGGMNTEAFF. The DNA for the CDR3 is TGTGCCAGCAGCTTAATGGGGGGGATGAACACTGAAGCTTTCTTT. The rearrangement joins TRBV11-3 to TRBJ1-1, with D possibly being TRBD1 (5 bases). The CDR3 is 15 amino acids. Germline lookup yields CDR1 SGHNT and CDR2 YENEEA. V was cut by 2 bases and J by 0 bases, with 10 bases left in between. Together with reference TRBV11-3 and TRBJ1-1, the CDR3 gives the full variable domain: EAGVVQSPRYKIIEKKQPVAFWCNPISGHNTLYWYLQNLGQGPELLIRYENEEAVDDSQLPKDRFSAERLKGVDSTLKIQPAELGDSAVYLCASSLMGGMNTEAFFGQGTRLTVV.

CDR3 in amino acids: CASTSRARSYNEQFF. CDR3 nucleotide sequence: TGTGCCAGCACCTCGAGGGCCAGGTCCTACAATGAGCAGTTCTTC. The chain recombines TRBV11-3 with TRBJ2-1; D might be TRBD2 (5 bases). Germline V CDR1 and CDR2: SGHNT, YENEEA. This CDR3 has 15 amino acids. V was clipped by 7 bases and J by 1 base, with 14 bases between them.

This chain uses TRBV15 with TRBJ2-2, with TRBD2 identical over 12 bases. V lost 0 bases and J lost 4; bases outside the gene matches: 6. Germline V gives CDR1 LNHNV, CDR2 YYDKDF (reference sequence). The CDR3 is 18 amino acids. CDR3 amino acids: CATSREGELAGGTGELFF. In nucleotides, the CDR3 is TGTGCCACCAGCAGAGAGGGGGAACTAGCGGGAGGCACCGGGGAGCTGTTTTTT.

In its sample, this clone ranks as medium-sized (0.01 to 0.1%). The chain joins TRBV9 to TRBJ2-3; D unresolved. Deletions cut 2 bases from V and 6 bases from J, with 10 bases between. This CDR3 comprises 13 residues. Germline CDR1 SGDLS, CDR2 YYNGEE. The CDR3, as DNA: TGTGCCAGCAGCGTCGCCTTGGGTGATACGCAGTATTTT. The encoded protein is CASSVALGDTQYF.

This chain links TRBV28 with TRBJ2-3, with 7 bases identical to TRBD1. The CDR3 runs to 14 residues. The germline V gene has CDR1 MDHEN and CDR2 SYDVKM. With V trimmed by 3 bases and J by 5 bases, 5 bases remained unmatched. The CDR3 loop is CASSFQGVVDTQYF. CDR3 DNA sequence: TGTGCCAGCAGTTTTCAGGGGGTGGTAGATACGCAGTATTTT.

This clone was recorded many times. The rearrangement uses TRBV6-8 and TRBJ2-1, with TRBD2 as a possible D gene (6 bases). V lost 5 bases and J lost 5, with 22 bases in between. Germline loops: CDR1 MNHGY, CDR2 SAAAGT. This CDR3 is 17 amino acids long. The chain's CDR3 is CASSVVVGGGSDNEQFF. In DNA, the CDR3 is TGTGCCAGCAGTGTCGTGGTTGGGGGAGGCAGCGACAATGAGCAGTTCTTC.

The chain links TRBV28 to TRBJ1-4, with D maybe TRBD1 (6 bases). CDR3 length equals 15 residues. V shed 3 bases and J shed 4 bases, with 12 bases lying between them. Germline CDR1 and CDR2: MDHEN and SYDVKM. This CDR3 is CASSFVGRGNEKLFF. CDR3 nucleotide sequence: TGTGCCAGCAGTTTCGTAGGCAGGGGTAATGAAAAACTGTTTTTT.

This clone is large by share. The genes are TRBV6-8 and TRBJ1-2; D ambiguous. CDR3 length equals 12 residues. Germline loops: CDR1 MNHGY, CDR2 SAAAGT. V dropped 10 bases and J dropped 4 bases, with 13 bases sitting between them. The CDR3 region is CATGGLFYGYTF. CDR3 in DNA: TGTGCCACCGGAGGCCTATTCTATGGCTACACCTTC.

This rearrangement joins TRBV29-1 to TRBJ2-1; D ambiguous. From germline, CDR1 is SQVTM and CDR2 ANQGSEA. This CDR3 has 15 residues. The V gene lost 0 bases and the J gene lost 9 bases, with 18 bases spanning the gap. CDR3 bases: TGCAGCGTTGAAGATCGAGCTCGGGCAGGCTTTGAGCAGTTCTTC. Its translation: CSVEDRARAGFEQFF.

This clone was detected only a few times. The chain links TRBV19 to TRBJ1-1, with a possible D match to TRBD1 (6 bases). The germline gives CDR1 LNHDA, CDR2 SQIVND (reference sequence). The CDR3 contains 17 residues. V gave up 5 bases and J gave up 0 bases, with 19 bases separating them. Written as DNA, the CDR3 is TGTGCCAGTAGTCAGGGGTCAGGACGGTCAATGAACACTGAAGCTTTCTTT. Its protein product is CASSQGSGRSMNTEAFF.